This is a list of T cell receptor beta chains from one sample in a study of OX40 agonist ivuxolimab in advanced cancers. Method: immunoSEQ multiplex PCR; TCRdb's copy keeps in-frame clones and lacks some. This sample carries about 47,000 clones, around 85% of them seen once, and the ten largest clones take around 15%. The material was CD4+ or CD8+ T cells sorted from blood, obtained in a trial of the OX40 agonist ivuxolimab. Receptor source: an adult with an advanced solid tumor such as melanoma, head and neck, liver or kidney cancer. Each CDR3 is given with its conserved first and last residue. Each record gives: D gene, V gene, J gene, clone size, CDR3 DNA, CDR3 protein. D genes are given only for firm matches. Size values are once, few and many counts, or a class for expanded clones, and some rows have none.

TRBD2	TRBV7-6	TRBJ2-6	.	TGTGCCAGCAGCCCCGGGGGGATCTCTGGGGCCAACGTCCTGACTTTC	CASSPGGISGANVLTF
.	TRBV4-1	TRBJ1-2	.	TGCGCCAGCAGCCAACCAGACGGTTATGGCTACACCTTC	CASSQPDGYGYTF
.	TRBV19	TRBJ1-5	once	TGTGCCAGCATCTTAACTCAGGGATCGAATCAGCCCCAGCATTTT	CASILTQGSNQPQHF
.	TRBV18	TRBJ2-7	once	TGTGCCAGCTCACCCACCTCCTACGAGCAGTACTTC	CASSPTSYEQYF
.	TRBV5-1	TRBJ2-1	.	TGCGCCAGCAGCTTGGACTTTCCCGGGGGGCTTGAGCAGTTCTTC	CASSLDFPGGLEQFF
TRBD1	TRBV2	TRBJ1-5	.	TGTGCCAGCAGTGAGGACAGGGCATCTCAGCCCCAGCATTTT	CASSEDRASQPQHF
TRBD1	TRBV7-9	TRBJ2-7	.	TGTGCCAGCAGCTTAGCGGGACAGTACACCTACGAGCAGTACTTC	CASSLAGQYTYEQYF
TRBD1	TRBV27	TRBJ2-6	once	TGTGCCAGCAGTTGGGGGACAGGGACAAGGGTTGGGGCCAACGTCCTGACTTTC	CASSWGTGTRVGANVLTF
.	TRBV7-2	TRBJ1-2	.	TGTGCCAGCAGCTTAGGGACAGCTGTCTATGGCTACACCTTC	CASSLGTAVYGYTF
TRBD1	TRBV6-1	TRBJ2-2	once	TGTGCCAGCAGTAGATACAGGGGAGACACCGGGGAGCTGTTTTTT	CASSRYRGDTGELFF
.	TRBV7-9	TRBJ2-5	.	TGTGCCAGCAGCCTGACAAGGACACCCGGGGTGGAGACCCAGTACTTC	CASSLTRTPGVETQYF
TRBD1	TRBV15	TRBJ1-1	.	TGTGCCACCAGCAGAGCAGGACAGGGGAACACTGAAGCTTTCTTT	CATSRAGQGNTEAFF
TRBD1	TRBV27	TRBJ2-1	.	TGTGCCAGCAGCCAAAGGACAGGGTCCGGGCTACCGAATGAGCAGTTCTTC	CASSQRTGSGLPNEQFF
.	TRBV6-4	TRBJ1-1	.	TGTGCCAGCAGTGCAACGGGAGGTTTGAACACTGAAGCTTTCTTT	CASSATGGLNTEAFF
.	TRBV9	TRBJ2-3	.	TGTGCCAGCAGCGTAGAAGGGGCTAGCACAGATACGCAGTATTTT	CASSVEGASTDTQYF
.	TRBV6-1	TRBJ1-1	.	TGTGCCAGCAGTGAAGTTCGAGGCTCTGAAGCTTTCTTT	CASSEVRGSEAFF